The 25 T cell receptor beta chains below were found in one sample sequenced in a study of T cells in Graves' hyperthyroidism and ophthalmopathy. The TCR beta CDR3 regions underwent amplification using RNA transcripts as the source. HTBI primers were used for first-round RT-PCR of the TCR CDR3. TCRdb recomputed calls from the multiplex PCR reads with MiXCR, one row per CDR3 protein. The table has 620,000 or so distinct CDR3 sequences, approximately 15% seen once. Material for sequencing was blood. These receptors all stem from a woman between 45 and 65 years old with Graves' ophthalmopathy.

In this sample, this clonotype turned up many times. DNA of the CDR3: TGCAGTGCTTACGGTCCGGGACTAGCGGGCTACGAGCAGTACTTC. Encoded protein: CSAYGPGLAGYEQYF. The rearrangement joins TRBV20-1 to TRBJ2-7, with 12 bases aligning to TRBD2. The CDR3 sequence is 15 residues long. Germline V CDR1 and CDR2: DFQATT, SNEGSKA (reference sequence). The junction had 8 bases not matched to a gene; V was cut back by 5 bases and J by 3 bases.

This sequence joins TRBV18 and TRBJ1-4, with 7 bases identical to TRBD1. The V and J ends lost 6 bases and 0 bases, in that order; junction bases with no gene match: 7. Germline V gene data show CDR1 as KGHSH and CDR2 as LQKENI. The CDR3 is 16 residues long. DNA of the CDR3: TGTGCCAGCTCCCAAGGACAGGCTGCAACTAATGAAAAACTGTTTTTT. This codes for CASSQGQAATNEKLFF.

This clonotype has more than one count but fewer than ten. This chain links TRBV20-1 with TRBJ2-1; TRBD1 agrees at 8 bases. The CDR3 has 14 amino acids. With 4 bases clipped from V and 7 bases from J, the junction kept 9 bases outside the gene matches. Germline V gene sequence: CDR1 DFQATT, CDR2 SNEGSKA (reference sequence). The CDR3 region is CSAIPGTGLNEQFF. In DNA form, the CDR3 reads TGCAGTGCTATTCCCGGGACAGGCCTAAATGAGCAGTTCTTC.

This clonotype was detected only a few times. This chain connects TRBV9 to TRBJ2-7; D is ambiguous. The CDR3 is made up of 16 amino acids. V was shortened by 0 bases and J by 7 bases, with 20 bases between the two germline ends. Germline V gives CDR1 SGDLS, CDR2 YYNGEE. CDR3 sequence (DNA): TGTGCCAGCAGCGTAGGAGTCCTCGGCGGATTTGAAGAGCAGTACTTC. Translation gives CASSVGVLGGFEEQYF.

The chain has TRBV29-1 and TRBJ1-1; D is undetermined. The CDR3 spans 14 residues. The V end lost 6 bases, the J end lost 7 bases, and 21 bases lay between the germline ends. Germline values: CDR1 SQVTM, CDR2 ANQGSEA. The CDR3: CSVERGGRRGEAFF. CDR3 coding DNA: TGCAGCGTGGAACGAGGCGGGAGACGAGGTGAAGCTTTCTTT.

A note on this clonotype: With a much larger clone just one base away, this may be a read error. This chain joins TRBV27 and TRBJ1-5, with TRBD1 matching over 9 bases. With V trimmed by 11 bases and J by 2 bases, 7 bases remained unmatched. CDR1 is MNHEY, CDR2 SMNVEV, per germline (reference sequence). The CDR3 has 14 residues. CDR3 sequence reads: CAGRRTGGNQPQHF. The CDR3 DNA reads as TGTGCCGGCCGTCGGACAGGGGGCAATCAGCCCCAGCATTTT.

This clonotype was counted ten times or more. V is TRBV6-2 or TRBV6-3 and J is TRBJ2-7, with D possibly being TRBD1 (6 bases). This CDR3 is built from 17 residues. Trimming stripped 4 bases from V and 2 bases from J, with 21 bases between. The germline V gene has CDR1 MNHEY and CDR2 SVGEGT. The CDR3 DNA reads TGTGCCAGCAGTTCTATAACAGGGACGGGACCCGCCTACGAGCAGTACTTC. Translating it yields CASSSITGTGPAYEQYF.

The table lists this clonotype with many counts. This chain joins TRBV20-1 and TRBJ2-7, with D uncertain. V lost 5 bases and J lost 4, with 18 bases in between. This CDR3 has 14 residues. The germline V gene has CDR1 DFQATT and CDR2 SNEGSKA (reference sequence). The CDR3 loop reads CSAETVDRPYEQYF. The CDR3 region has the DNA TGCAGTGCTGAAACTGTGGACCGTCCTTACGAGCAGTACTTC.

This chain connects TRBV7-2 to TRBJ1-1; D possibly corresponds to TRBD1 (6 bases). Germline CDR1 reads SGHTA; CDR2 reads FQGNSA. The CDR3 length is 15 residues. V shed 4 bases and J shed 4 bases, with 16 bases lying between them. The CDR3 loop is CASSSPTGWATEAFF. The CDR3, as DNA: TGTGCCAGCAGCTCCCCTACAGGGTGGGCCACTGAAGCTTTCTTT.

The rearrangement joins TRBV19 to TRBJ1-1, with D maybe TRBD1 (6 bases). CDR1 LNHDA and CDR2 SQIVND come from the germline V gene (reference sequence). V was pared by 5 bases and J by 2 bases, with 18 bases between. This CDR3 region has 16 residues. CDR3: CASSYFPGQTNTEAFF. Written as DNA, the CDR3 is TGTGCCAGTAGTTACTTCCCGGGACAAACAAACACTGAAGCTTTCTTT.

This clonotype has at least ten counts. The chain links TRBV2 to TRBJ1-2; D perhaps matches TRBD1 (6 bases). The V end lost 1 base, the J end lost 4 bases, and 13 bases lay between the germline ends. The CDR3 consists of 15 residues. Germline-derived CDR1 and CDR2 are SNHLY and FYNNEI. Written as DNA, the CDR3 is TGTGCCAGCAGTGAAGGCCCGGGACAAAGCTATGGCTACACCTTC. This translates into CASSEGPGQSYGYTF.

This clonotype was observed many times. The rearrangement joins TRBV27 to TRBJ2-1, with 11 bases matching TRBD1. The CDR3 is made up of 15 amino acids. J was trimmed by 1 base and V by 6 bases; bases with no gene match: 2. The germline gives CDR1 MNHEY, CDR2 SMNVEV (reference sequence). Written as DNA, the CDR3 is TGTGCCAGCAGGAGGGACAGGGGGTCCTACAATGAGCAGTTCTTC. This encodes CASRRDRGSYNEQFF.

This clonotype has at least ten counts. The chain couples TRBV12-3 or TRBV12-4 to TRBJ2-2, with D maybe TRBD1 (5 bases). The CDR3 is 16 residues long. V was trimmed by 2 bases and J by 5 bases, leaving 15 bases between them. CDR3 in amino acids: CASSLSVRVETGELFF. The CDR3 nucleotides read TGTGCCAGCAGTTTATCGGTCAGGGTGGAGACCGGGGAGCTGTTTTTT.

In this sample, this clonotype turned up many times. The genes are TRBV6-2 or TRBV6-3 and TRBJ1-5; 11 nucleotides line up with TRBD1. The CDR3 runs 15 residues. After removal of 6 bases from V and 5 bases from J, the junction contained 6 bases not matched to a gene. Germline lookup yields CDR1 MNHEY and CDR2 SVGEGT. The chain's CDR3 is CASSSGQGAHQPQHF. DNA of the CDR3: TGTGCCAGCAGCTCCGGACAGGGGGCACATCAGCCCCAGCATTTT.

This clonotype was recorded at least ten times. The V and J genes are TRBV30 and TRBJ2-2; 7 nucleotides line up with TRBD1. The CDR3 contains 15 residues. The germline gives CDR1 GTSNPN, CDR2 SVGIG (reference sequence). Trimming removed 4 bases from V and 6 bases from J; junction bases left unmatched: 11. CDR3 DNA: TGTGCCTGGACCGCAGGGGGTCTCAGCGCCGGGGAGCTGTTTTTT. Translation gives CAWTAGGLSAGELFF. The variable domain in full, completed from reference TRBV30 and TRBJ2-2, reads SQTIHQWPATLVQPVGSPLSLECTVEGTSNPNLYWYRQAAGRGLQLLFYSVGIGQISSEVPQNLSASRPQDRQFILSSKKLLLSDSGFYLCAWTAGGLSAGELFFGEGSRLTVL.

This clonotype was counted at least ten times. The chain employs TRBV29-1 and TRBJ2-7, with 10 bases that match TRBD1. The CDR3 length is 13 residues. Germline CDR1 SQVTM, CDR2 ANQGSEA. V lost 7 bases and J lost 3; bases outside the gene matches: 6. The CDR3 DNA reads TGCAGCGCAGGACAGGGGGACTTCTACGAGCAGTACTTC. Residues: CSAGQGDFYEQYF.

The chain joins TRBV10-3 to TRBJ2-2, with D possibly being TRBD2 (6 bases). This CDR3 has 14 amino acids. Germline values: CDR1 ENHRY, CDR2 SYGVKD. V was pared by 10 bases and J by 2 bases, with 14 bases between. The CDR3 coding sequence is TGTGCCACCCGGGACGGGAGAAACACCGGGGAGCTGTTTTTT. This encodes CATRDGRNTGELFF.

There are many counts of this clonotype. V usage is TRBV12-3 or TRBV12-4 and J usage is TRBJ2-1; 12 bases fit TRBD2. The CDR3 is 16 amino acids. Trimming at V came to 4 bases and at J to 5 bases, leaving 6 bases not matched to a gene. CDR3 in amino acids: CASSSPLAGGNNEQFF. CDR3 coding DNA: TGTGCCAGCAGTTCCCCTCTAGCGGGAGGGAACAATGAGCAGTTCTTC.

The sample holds a few counts of this clonotype. The V gene is TRBV6-5, the J gene TRBJ2-2; possible D gene TRBD2, 6 bases. V shed 3 bases and J shed 4 bases, with 9 bases lying between them. This CDR3 contains 14 residues. CDR1 is MNHEY, CDR2 SVGAGI, per germline. CDR3 DNA sequence: TGTGCCAGCAGTTATCGGGGGTTCACCGGGGAGCTGTTTTTT. This translates into CASSYRGFTGELFF.

This clonotype was observed at least ten times. V is TRBV5-1 and J is TRBJ2-7, with D perhaps matching TRBD1 (6 bases). The V gene lost 5 bases and the J gene lost 1 base, with 16 bases spanning the gap. The germline V gene has CDR1 SGHRS and CDR2 YFSETQ. The CDR3 sequence is 15 residues long. The CDR3 spells CASSLTGKGSYEQYF. Here the CDR3 DNA reads TGCGCCAGCAGTTTAACAGGGAAGGGATCCTACGAGCAGTACTTC.

This clonotype came up a few times. Because the CDR3 is missing its conserved closing phenylalanine or tryptophan, this is likely a read error. The chain carries TRBV12-3 or TRBV12-4 and TRBJ2-7; TRBD2 matches at 9 bases. V trimming: 5 bases; J trimming: 2 bases; junction bases outside the gene matches: 7. The CDR3 has 15 residues. The CDR3 DNA reads TGTGCCAGCAGTCCGACTAGCGGCAGGACCTACGAGCAGTACCTC. Protein: CASSPTSGRTYEQYL.

In this sample, this clonotype turned up a few times. The chain joins TRBV18 to TRBJ1-3; 9 bases line up with TRBD1. Germline V gives CDR1 KGHSH, CDR2 LQKENI. V dropped 3 bases and J dropped 3; count of bases not matched to a gene: 12. The CDR3 spans 18 residues. The CDR3 loop reads CASSPLPGQGDGGNTIYF. The CDR3 DNA is TGTGCCAGCTCACCTCTTCCGGGACAGGGTGATGGTGGAAACACCATATATTTT.

This clonotype occurred many times. The chain couples TRBV7-3 to TRBJ1-6; D is uncertain. The V end lost 5 bases, the J end lost 6 bases, and 8 bases lay between the germline ends. The CDR3 has 13 residues. The germline CDR1 and CDR2 sequences are SGHTA and FQGTGA. The CDR3 nucleotides are TGTGCCAGCAGCCGGATCGTTAATTCACCCCTCCACTTT. This translates into CASSRIVNSPLHF. The entire variable domain, with the rest obtained from reference TRBV7-3 and TRBJ1-6, is as follows: GAGVSQTPSNKVTEKGKYVELRCDPISGHTALYWYRQSLGQGPEFLIYFQGTGAADDSGLPNDRFFAVRPEGSVSTLKIQRTERGDSAVYLCASSRIVNSPLHFGNGTRLTVT.

A few counts support this clonotype. The chain carries TRBV27 and TRBJ2-1, with D tentatively TRBD2 (6 bases). The CDR3 contains 15 residues. V was trimmed by 2 bases and J by 8 bases, leaving 16 bases between them. The germline gives CDR1 MNHEY, CDR2 SMNVEV (reference sequence). This CDR3 reads CASSLTGEILDEQFF. In nucleotides, the CDR3 is TGTGCCAGCAGTTTAACGGGAGAAATTTTGGATGAGCAGTTCTTC.

This clonotype turned up a few times. V usage is TRBV6-6 and J usage is TRBJ1-2, with D possibly TRBD1 on 5 matching bases. The CDR3 covers 13 residues. Germline loops: CDR1 MNHNY, CDR2 SVGAGI (reference sequence). V was trimmed by 2 bases and J by 7 bases, leaving 11 bases between them. Written as DNA, the CDR3 is TGTGCCAGCAGTTACAAGGGGCTCGGTGGCTACACCTTC. Amino acid sequence: CASSYKGLGGYTF.